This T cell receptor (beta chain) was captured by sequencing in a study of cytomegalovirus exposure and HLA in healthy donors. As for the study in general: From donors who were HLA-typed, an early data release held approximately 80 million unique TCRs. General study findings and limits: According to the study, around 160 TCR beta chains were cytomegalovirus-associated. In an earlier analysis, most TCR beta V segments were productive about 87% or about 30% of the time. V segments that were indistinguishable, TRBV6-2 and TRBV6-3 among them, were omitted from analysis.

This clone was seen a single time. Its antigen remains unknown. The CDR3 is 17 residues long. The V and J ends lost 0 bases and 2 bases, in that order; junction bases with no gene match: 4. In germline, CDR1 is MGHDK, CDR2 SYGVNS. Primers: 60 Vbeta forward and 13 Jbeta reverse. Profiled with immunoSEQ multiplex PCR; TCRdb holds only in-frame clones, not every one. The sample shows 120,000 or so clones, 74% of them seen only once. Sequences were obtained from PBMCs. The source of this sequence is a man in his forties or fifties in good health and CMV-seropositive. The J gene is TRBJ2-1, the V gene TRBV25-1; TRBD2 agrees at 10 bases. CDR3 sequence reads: CASSEYMSGGAYNEQFF. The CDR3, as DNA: TGTGCCAGCAGTGAATATATGAGCGGGGGGGCCTACAATGAGCAGTTCTTC.